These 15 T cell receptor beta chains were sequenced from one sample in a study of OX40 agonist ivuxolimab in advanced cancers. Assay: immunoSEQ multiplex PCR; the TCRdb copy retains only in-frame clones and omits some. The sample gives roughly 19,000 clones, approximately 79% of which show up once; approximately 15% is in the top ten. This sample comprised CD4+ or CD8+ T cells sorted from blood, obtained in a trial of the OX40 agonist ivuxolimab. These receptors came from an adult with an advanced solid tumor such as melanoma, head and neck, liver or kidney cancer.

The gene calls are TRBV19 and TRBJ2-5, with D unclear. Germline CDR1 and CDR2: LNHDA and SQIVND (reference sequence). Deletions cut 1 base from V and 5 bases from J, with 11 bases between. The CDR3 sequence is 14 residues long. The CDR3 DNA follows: TGTGCCAGTAGTATAGGCGTCAGGTGGGAGACCCAGTACTTC. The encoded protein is CASSIGVRWETQYF. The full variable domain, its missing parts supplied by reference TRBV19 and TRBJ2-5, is DGGITQSPKYLFRKEGQNVTLSCEQNLNHDAMYWYRQDPGQGLRLIYYSQIVNDFQKGDIAEGYSVSREKKESFPLTVTSAQKNPTAFYLCASSIGVRWETQYFGPGTRLLVL.

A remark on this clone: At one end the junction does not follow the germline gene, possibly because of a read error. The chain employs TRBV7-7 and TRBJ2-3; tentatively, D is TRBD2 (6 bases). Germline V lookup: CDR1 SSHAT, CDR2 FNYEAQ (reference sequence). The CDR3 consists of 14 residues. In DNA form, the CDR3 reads TGTGCTAGCAGCGCCGGGACTAGCACAGATACGCAGTATTTT. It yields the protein CASSAGTSTDTQYF.

The CDR3 loop reads CASSLSRAGNTIYF. CDR3 sequence (DNA): TGTGCCAGCAGTTTATCCAGGGCTGGAAACACCATATATTTT. The chain couples TRBV27 to TRBJ1-3; weak D call: TRBD1 (5 bases). V was shortened by 0 bases and J by 2 bases, with 5 bases between the two germline ends. CDR1 is MNHEY and CDR2 is SMNVEV in the germline V gene (reference sequence). CDR3 length: 14 amino acids.

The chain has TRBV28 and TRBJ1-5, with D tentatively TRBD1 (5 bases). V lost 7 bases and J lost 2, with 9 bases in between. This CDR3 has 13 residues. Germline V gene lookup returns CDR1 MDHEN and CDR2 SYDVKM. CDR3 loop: CASNKGGNQPQHF. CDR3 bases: TGTGCCAGCAATAAAGGGGGCAATCAGCCCCAGCATTTT.

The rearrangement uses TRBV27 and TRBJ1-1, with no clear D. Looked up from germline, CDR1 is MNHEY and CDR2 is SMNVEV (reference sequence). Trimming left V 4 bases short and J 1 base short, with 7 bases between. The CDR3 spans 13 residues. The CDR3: CASSYGSNTEAFF. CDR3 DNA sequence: TGTGCCAGCAGTTACGGATCGAACACTGAAGCTTTCTTT.

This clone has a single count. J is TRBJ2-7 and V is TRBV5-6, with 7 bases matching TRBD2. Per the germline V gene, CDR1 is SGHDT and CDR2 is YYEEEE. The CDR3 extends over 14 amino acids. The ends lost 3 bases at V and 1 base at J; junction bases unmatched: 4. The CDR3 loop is CASSWGGYSYEQYF. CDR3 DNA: TGTGCCAGCAGCTGGGGGGGTTATTCCTACGAGCAGTACTTC.

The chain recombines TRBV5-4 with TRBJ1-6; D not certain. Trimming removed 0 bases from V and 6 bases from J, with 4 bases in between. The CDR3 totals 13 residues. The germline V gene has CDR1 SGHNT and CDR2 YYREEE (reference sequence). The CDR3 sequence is CASSLDLNSPLHF. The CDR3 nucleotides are TGTGCCAGCAGCTTGGACCTTAATTCACCCCTCCACTTT. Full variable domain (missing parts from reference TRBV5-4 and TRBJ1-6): ETGVTQSPTHLIKTRGQQVTLRCSSQSGHNTVSWYQQALGQGPQFIFQYYREEENGRGNFPPRFSGLQFPNYSSELNVNALELDDSALYLCASSLDLNSPLHFGNGTRLTVT.

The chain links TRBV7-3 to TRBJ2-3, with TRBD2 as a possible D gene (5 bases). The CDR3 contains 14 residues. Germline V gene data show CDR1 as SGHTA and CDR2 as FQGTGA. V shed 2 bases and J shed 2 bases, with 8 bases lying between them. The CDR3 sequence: CASSLGLLTDTQYF. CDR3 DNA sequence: TGTGCCAGCAGCTTAGGACTCCTCACAGATACGCAGTATTTT.

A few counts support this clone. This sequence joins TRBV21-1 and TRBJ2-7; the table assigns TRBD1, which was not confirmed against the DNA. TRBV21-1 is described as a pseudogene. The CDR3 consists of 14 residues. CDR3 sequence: CASSASTGDYEQYF. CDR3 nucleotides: TGTGCCAGCAGCGCATCCACAGGGGATTACGAGCAGTACTTC.

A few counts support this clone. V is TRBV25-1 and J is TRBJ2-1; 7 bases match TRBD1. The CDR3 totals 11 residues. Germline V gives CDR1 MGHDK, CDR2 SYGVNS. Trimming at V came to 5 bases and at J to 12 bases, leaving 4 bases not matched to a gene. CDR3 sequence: CASSTRGTQFF. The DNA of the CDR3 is TGTGCCAGCAGTACCAGGGGGACGCAGTTCTTC.

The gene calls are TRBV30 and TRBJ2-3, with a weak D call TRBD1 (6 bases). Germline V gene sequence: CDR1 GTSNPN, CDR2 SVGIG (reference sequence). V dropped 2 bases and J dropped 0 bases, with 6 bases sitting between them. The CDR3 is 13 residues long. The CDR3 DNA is TGTGCCTGGAGTAGGGGGAGCACAGATACGCAGTATTTT. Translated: CAWSRGSTDTQYF.

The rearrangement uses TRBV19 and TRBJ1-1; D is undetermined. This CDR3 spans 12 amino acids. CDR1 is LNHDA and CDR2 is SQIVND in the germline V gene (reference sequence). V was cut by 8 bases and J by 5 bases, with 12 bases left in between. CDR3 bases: TGTGCCAGTCAGGACCAAAGGACTGAAGCTTTCTTT. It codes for CASQDQRTEAFF.

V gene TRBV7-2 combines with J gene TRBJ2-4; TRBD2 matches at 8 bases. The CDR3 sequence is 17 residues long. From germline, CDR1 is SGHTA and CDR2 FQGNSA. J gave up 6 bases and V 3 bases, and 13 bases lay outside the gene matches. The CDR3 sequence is CASSFLLGSGSGNIQYF. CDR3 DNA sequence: TGTGCCAGCAGCTTCCTACTCGGAAGCGGGAGCGGAAACATTCAGTACTTC.

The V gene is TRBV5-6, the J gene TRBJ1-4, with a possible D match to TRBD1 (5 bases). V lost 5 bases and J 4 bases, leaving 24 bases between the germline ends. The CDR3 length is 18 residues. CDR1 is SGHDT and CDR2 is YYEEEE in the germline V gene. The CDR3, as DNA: TGTGCCAGCAGAAAACCATCACCAATCGGAGGGGATAATGAAAAACTGTTTTTT. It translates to CASRKPSPIGGDNEKLFF.

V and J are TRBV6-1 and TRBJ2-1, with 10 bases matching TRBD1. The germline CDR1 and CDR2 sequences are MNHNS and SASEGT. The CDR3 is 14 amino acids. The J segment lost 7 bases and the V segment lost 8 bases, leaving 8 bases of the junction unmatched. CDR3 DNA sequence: TGTGCCAGCCTGTTTGGGACAGGGGATAATGAGCAGTTCTTC. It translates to CASLFGTGDNEQFF.